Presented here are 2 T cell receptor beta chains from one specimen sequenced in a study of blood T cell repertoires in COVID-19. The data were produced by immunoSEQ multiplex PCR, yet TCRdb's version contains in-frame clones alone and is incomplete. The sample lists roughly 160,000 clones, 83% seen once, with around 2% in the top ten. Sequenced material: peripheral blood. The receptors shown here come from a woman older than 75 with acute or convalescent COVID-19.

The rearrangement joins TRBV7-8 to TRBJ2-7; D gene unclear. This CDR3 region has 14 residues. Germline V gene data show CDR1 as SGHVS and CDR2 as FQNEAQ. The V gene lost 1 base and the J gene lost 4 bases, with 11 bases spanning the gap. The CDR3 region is CASSLELGLYEQYF. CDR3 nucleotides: TGTGCCAGCAGCTTAGAACTTGGGCTTTACGAGCAGTACTTC.

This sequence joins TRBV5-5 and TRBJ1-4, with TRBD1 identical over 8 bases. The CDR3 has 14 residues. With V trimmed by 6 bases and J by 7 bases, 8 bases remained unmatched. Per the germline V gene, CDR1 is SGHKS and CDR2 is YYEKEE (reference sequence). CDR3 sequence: CASTTGTGIEKLFF. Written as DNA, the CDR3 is TGTGCCAGCACCACCGGGACAGGAATTGAAAAACTGTTTTTT.